Detailed here is one T cell receptor beta chain. The data were obtained in a study of T cell changes during pregnancy in multiple sclerosis. CDR3 length: 13 residues. From germline, CDR1 is SEHNR and CDR2 FQNEAQ (reference sequence). V lost 7 bases and J lost 2, with 6 bases in between. The protocol was immunoSEQ multiplex PCR, while the TCRdb copy is restricted to in-frame clones and leaves out a portion. The table lists 38,000 or so clones, 75% to 95% of them singletons. The clonotype comes from a female donor with multiple sclerosis, enrolled in a pregnancy study. The genes are TRBV7-9 and TRBJ2-6; D remains ambiguous. Sequencing was performed on CD4+ T cells from peripheral blood mononuclear cells, taken in the third trimester of pregnancy. In nucleotides, the CDR3 is TGTGCCAGCACCAATGCTGGGGCCAACGTCCTGACTTTC. This gives the protein CASTNAGANVLTF. Full variable domain (rest looked up from reference TRBV7-9 and TRBJ2-6): DTGVSQNPRHKITKRGQNVTFRCDPISEHNRLYWYRQTLGQGPEFLTYFQNEAQLEKSRLLSDRFSAERPKGSFSTLEIQRTEQGDSAMYLCASTNAGANVLTFGAGSRLTVL.